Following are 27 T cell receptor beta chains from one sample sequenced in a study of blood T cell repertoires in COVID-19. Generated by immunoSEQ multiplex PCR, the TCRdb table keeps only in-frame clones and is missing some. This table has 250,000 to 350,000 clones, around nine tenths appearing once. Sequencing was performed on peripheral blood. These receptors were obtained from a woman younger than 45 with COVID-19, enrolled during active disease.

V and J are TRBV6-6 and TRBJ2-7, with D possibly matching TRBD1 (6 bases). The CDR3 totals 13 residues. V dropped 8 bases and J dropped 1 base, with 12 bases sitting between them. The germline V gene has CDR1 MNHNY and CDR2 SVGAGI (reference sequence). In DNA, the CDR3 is TGTGCCAGCGGAAGGACAGCTTCCTACGAGCAGTACTTC. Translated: CASGRTASYEQYF.

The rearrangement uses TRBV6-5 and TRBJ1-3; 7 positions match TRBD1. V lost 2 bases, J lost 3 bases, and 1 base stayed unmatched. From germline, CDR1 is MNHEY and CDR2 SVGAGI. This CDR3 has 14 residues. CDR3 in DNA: TGTGCCAGCAGTTACACAGGGGTTGGAAACACCATATATTTT. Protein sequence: CASSYTGVGNTIYF.

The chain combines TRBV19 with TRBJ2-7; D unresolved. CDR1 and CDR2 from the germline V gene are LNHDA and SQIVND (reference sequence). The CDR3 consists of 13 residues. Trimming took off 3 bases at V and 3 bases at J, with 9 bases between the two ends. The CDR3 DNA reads TGTGCCAGTAGTATCTACAGTGTCTACGAGCAGTACTTC. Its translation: CASSIYSVYEQYF.

CDR3 sequence reads: CASSPRTASYEQYF. The CDR3 coding sequence is TGTGCCAGCAGTCCACGGACAGCCTCCTACGAGCAGTACTTC. The V gene is TRBV6-5, the J gene TRBJ2-7; possible D gene TRBD1, 6 bases. Germline V gene sequence: CDR1 MNHEY, CDR2 SVGAGI. V shed 5 bases and J shed 0 bases, with 11 bases lying between them. This CDR3 is 14 amino acids long.

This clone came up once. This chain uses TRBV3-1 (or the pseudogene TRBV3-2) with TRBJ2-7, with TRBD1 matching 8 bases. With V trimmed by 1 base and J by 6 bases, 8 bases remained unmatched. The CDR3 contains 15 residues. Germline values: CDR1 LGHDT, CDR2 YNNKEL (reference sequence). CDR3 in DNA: TGTGCCAGCAGCCAAGGCCCAGGGGGCATATCCGAGCAGTACTTC. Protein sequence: CASSQGPGGISEQYF.

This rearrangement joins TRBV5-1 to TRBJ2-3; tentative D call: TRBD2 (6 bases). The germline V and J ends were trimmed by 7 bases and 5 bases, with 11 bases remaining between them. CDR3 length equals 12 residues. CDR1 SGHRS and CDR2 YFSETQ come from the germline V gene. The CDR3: CASGGTGDTQYF. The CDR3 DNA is TGCGCCAGCGGGGGGACGGGAGATACGCAGTATTTT.

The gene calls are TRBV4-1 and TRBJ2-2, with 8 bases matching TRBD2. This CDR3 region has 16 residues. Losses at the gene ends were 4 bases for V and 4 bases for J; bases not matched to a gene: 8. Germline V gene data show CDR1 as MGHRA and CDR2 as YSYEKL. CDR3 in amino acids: CASSRSPGGRTGELFF. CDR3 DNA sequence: TGCGCCAGCAGCCGTAGTCCGGGAGGGCGCACCGGGGAGCTGTTTTTT.

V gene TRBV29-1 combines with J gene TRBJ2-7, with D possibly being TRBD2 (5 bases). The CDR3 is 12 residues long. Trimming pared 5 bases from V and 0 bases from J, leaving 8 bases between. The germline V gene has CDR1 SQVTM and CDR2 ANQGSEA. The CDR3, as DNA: TGCAGCGTTTCGGGATACTCCTACGAGCAGTACTTC. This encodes CSVSGYSYEQYF.

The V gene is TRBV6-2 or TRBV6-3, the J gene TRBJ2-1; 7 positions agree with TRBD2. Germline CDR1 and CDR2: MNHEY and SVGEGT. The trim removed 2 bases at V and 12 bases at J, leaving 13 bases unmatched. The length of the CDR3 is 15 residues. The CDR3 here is CASSYGGSGLKGQFF. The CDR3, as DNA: TGTGCCAGCAGTTACGGCGGGAGTGGGTTAAAGGGGCAGTTCTTC.

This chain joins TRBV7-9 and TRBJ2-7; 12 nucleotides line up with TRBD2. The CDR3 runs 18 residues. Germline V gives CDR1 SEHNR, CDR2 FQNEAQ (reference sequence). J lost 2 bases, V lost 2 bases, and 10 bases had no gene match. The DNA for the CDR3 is TGTGCCAGCAGCTTACGGCCACGCCTAGCGGGAGGGCCCTACGAGCAGTACTTC. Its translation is CASSLRPRLAGGPYEQYF.

This CDR3 is CASSYSPRTGDLRFF. In DNA, the CDR3 is TGTGCCAGCAGTTACTCCCCCCGGACAGGGGACCTTAGGTTTTTT. This sequence joins TRBV6-6 and TRBJ2-2, with 9 bases that match TRBD1. The V gene end was trimmed by 0 bases and the J gene end by 16 bases; junction bases not matched to a gene: 12. Germline-derived CDR1 and CDR2 are MNHNY and SVGAGI (reference sequence). The CDR3 is 15 residues long.

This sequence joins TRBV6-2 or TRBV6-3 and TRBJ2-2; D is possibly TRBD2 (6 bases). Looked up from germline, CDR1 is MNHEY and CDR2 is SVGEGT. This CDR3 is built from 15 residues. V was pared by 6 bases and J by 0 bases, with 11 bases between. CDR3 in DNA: TGTGCCAGCAGCCCAGCGGGCGCGAACACCGGGGAGCTGTTTTTT. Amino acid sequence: CASSPAGANTGELFF.

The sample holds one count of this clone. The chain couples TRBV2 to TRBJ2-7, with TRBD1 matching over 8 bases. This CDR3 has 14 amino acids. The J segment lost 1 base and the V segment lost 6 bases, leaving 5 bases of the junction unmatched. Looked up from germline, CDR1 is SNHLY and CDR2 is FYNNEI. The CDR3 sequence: CASRATGGSYEQYF. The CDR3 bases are TGTGCCAGCAGAGCCACAGGGGGGTCCTACGAGCAGTACTTC.

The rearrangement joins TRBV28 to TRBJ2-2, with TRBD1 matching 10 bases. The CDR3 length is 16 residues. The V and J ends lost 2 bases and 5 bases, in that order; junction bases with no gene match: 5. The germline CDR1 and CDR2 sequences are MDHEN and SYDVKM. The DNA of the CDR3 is TGTGCCAGCAGTTTAACCGGGACAGGGGTGACCGGGGAGCTGTTTTTT. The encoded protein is CASSLTGTGVTGELFF. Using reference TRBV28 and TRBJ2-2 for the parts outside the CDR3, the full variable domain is DVKVTQSSRYLVKRTGEKVFLECVQDMDHENMFWYRQDPGLGLRLIYFSYDVKMKEKGDIPEGYSVSREKKERFSLILESASTNQTSMYLCASSLTGTGVTGELFFGEGSRLTVL.

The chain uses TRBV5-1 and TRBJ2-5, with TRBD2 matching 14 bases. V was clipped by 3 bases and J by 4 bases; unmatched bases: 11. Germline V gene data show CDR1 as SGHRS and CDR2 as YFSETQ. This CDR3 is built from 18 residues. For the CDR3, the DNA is TGCGCCAGCAGCTCGACGGGACTAGCGGGAGTATCGAGAGAGACCCAGTACTTC. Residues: CASSSTGLAGVSRETQYF.

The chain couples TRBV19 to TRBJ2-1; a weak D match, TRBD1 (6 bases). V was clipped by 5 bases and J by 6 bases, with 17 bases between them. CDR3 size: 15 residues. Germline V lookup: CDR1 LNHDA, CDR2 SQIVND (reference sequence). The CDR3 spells CASSAPGQSPNEQFF. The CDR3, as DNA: TGTGCCAGTAGTGCCCCGGGACAATCGCCCAATGAGCAGTTCTTC.

The CDR3 loop is CASSRELTGELFF. In nucleotides, the CDR3 is TGCGCCAGCAGTAGGGAGTTAACCGGGGAGCTGTTTTTT. The chain links TRBV5-1 to TRBJ2-2; tentative D call: TRBD2 (5 bases). The V gene lost 5 bases and the J gene lost 5 bases, with 10 bases spanning the gap. The length of the CDR3 is 13 residues. In germline, CDR1 is SGHRS, CDR2 YFSETQ.

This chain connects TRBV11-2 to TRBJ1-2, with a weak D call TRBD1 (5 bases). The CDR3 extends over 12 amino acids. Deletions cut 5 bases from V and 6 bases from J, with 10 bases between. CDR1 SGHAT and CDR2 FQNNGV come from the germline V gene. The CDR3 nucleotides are TGTGCCAGCAGCCGAACCAGGGATGGCTACACCTTC. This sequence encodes CASSRTRDGYTF.

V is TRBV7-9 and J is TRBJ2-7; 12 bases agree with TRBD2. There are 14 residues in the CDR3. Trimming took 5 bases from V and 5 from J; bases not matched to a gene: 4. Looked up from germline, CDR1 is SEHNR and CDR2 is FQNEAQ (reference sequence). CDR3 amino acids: CASSRTSGINEQYF. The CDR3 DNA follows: TGTGCCAGCAGCCGGACTAGCGGGATAAACGAGCAGTACTTC.

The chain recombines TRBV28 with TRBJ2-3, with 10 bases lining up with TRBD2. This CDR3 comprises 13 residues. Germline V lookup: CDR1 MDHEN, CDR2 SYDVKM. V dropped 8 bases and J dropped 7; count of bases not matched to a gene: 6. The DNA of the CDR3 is TGTGCCAGCGGAGCGGGAGGGCCTTATACGCAGTATTTT. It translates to CASGAGGPYTQYF.

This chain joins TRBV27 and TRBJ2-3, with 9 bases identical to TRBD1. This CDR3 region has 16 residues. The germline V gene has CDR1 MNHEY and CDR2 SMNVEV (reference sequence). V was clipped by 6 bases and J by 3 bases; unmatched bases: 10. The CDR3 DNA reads TGTGCCAGCAGCCGGGGGACAGGGTCTTTTACAGATACGCAGTATTTT. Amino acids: CASSRGTGSFTDTQYF.

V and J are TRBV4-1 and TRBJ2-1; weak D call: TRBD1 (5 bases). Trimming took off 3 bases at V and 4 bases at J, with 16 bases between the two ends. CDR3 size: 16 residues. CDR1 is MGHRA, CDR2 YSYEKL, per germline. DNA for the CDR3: TGCGCCAGCAGCCACCAGGACAAGGGGTTTTACAATGAGCAGTTCTTC. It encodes CASSHQDKGFYNEQFF.

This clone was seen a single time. The CDR3 bases are TGTGCCAGTGGGACAGGGCTTTACAATGAGCAGTTCTTC. Its translation is CASGTGLYNEQFF. This chain joins TRBV28 and TRBJ2-1; the match to TRBD1 covers 9 bases. Germline V lookup: CDR1 MDHEN, CDR2 SYDVKM. Trimming cost V 9 bases and J 4 bases; bases outside gene matches: 4. The CDR3 runs to 13 residues.

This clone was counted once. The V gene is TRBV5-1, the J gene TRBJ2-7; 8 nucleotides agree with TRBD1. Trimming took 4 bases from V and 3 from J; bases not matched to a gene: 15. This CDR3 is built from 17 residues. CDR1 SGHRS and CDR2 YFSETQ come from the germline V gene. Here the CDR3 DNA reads TGCGCCAGCAGCCCTACGCCACCGGGACAGGTTAGCTACGAGCAGTACTTC. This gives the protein CASSPTPPGQVSYEQYF.

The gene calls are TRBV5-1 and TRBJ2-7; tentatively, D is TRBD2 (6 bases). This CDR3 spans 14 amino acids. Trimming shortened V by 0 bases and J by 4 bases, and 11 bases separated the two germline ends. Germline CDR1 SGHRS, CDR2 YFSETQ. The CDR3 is CASSLAAGGYEQYF. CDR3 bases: TGCGCCAGCAGCTTGGCCGCTGGGGGGTACGAGCAGTACTTC.

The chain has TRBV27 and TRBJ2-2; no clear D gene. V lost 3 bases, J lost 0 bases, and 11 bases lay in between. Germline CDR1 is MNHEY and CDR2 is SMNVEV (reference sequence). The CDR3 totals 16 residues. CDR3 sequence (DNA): TGTGCCAGCAGTTTGATCGACGGAGCGAACACCGGGGAGCTGTTTTTT. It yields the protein CASSLIDGANTGELFF.

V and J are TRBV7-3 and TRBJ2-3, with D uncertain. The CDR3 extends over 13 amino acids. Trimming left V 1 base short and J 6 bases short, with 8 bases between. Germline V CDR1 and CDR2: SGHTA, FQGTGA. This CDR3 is CASSLKAWDTQYF. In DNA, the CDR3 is TGTGCCAGCAGCTTAAAAGCTTGGGATACGCAGTATTTT.